The rows below give T cell receptor beta chains drawn from one sample of a study of blood T cell repertoires in COVID-19. Clones were sequenced by immunoSEQ multiplex PCR, and TCRdb holds only the in-frame ones, with some missing. The table lists around 140,000 clones, roughly 78% of them singletons. The sequencing sample was made of PBMCs or T cells enriched from blood (not recorded which). These receptor sequences come from a woman in her forties or fifties who had recovered from COVID-19. CDR3s leave out the opening cysteine and the closing phenylalanine or tryptophan. Fields, in order: J gene, clone size, V gene, CDR3 protein. Some rows mark clone size as missing; the rest say once, few, many or name a class of expanded clone.

j_gene: TRBJ2-2
abundance: .
v_gene: TRBV11-3
CDR3aa: ASSSRRTGDTGELF

j_gene: TRBJ1-2
abundance: few
v_gene: TRBV7-9
CDR3aa: ASSFMTGGDGYT

j_gene: TRBJ1-5
abundance: many
v_gene: TRBV7-2
CDR3aa: ASSPGLTQPQH

j_gene: TRBJ1-5
abundance: .
v_gene: TRBV29-1
CDR3aa: SVRDRADQPQH

j_gene: TRBJ1-1
abundance: .
v_gene: TRBV14
CDR3aa: ASSQEWTGGMTEAF

j_gene: TRBJ2-3
abundance: .
v_gene: TRBV5-1
CDR3aa: ASNPPGQADTQY

j_gene: TRBJ2-2
abundance: .
v_gene: TRBV5-4
CDR3aa: ASSPQLQGAGTGELF

j_gene: TRBJ2-5
abundance: few
v_gene: TRBV9
CDR3aa: ASSVVGGWQETQY

j_gene: TRBJ1-1
abundance: .
v_gene: TRBV5-4
CDR3aa: ASSRDSEMNTEAF

j_gene: TRBJ2-3
abundance: .
v_gene: TRBV27
CDR3aa: ASSLRGEDAEDTQY

j_gene: TRBJ2-3
abundance: .
v_gene: TRBV9
CDR3aa: ASSVERRTGTSTDTQY

j_gene: TRBJ2-2
abundance: .
v_gene: TRBV27
CDR3aa: AILDRGNTGELF

j_gene: TRBJ2-3
abundance: .
v_gene: TRBV19
CDR3aa: ASSNSGGGTDTQY

j_gene: TRBJ1-6
abundance: few
v_gene: TRBV2
CDR3aa: ASTVGHLQNSPLH

j_gene: TRBJ1-5
abundance: few
v_gene: TRBV7-9
CDR3aa: ASSIVEGSPQH

j_gene: TRBJ1-6
abundance: few
v_gene: TRBV6-5
CDR3aa: ASSHRDRVGSPLH

j_gene: TRBJ1-2
abundance: .
v_gene: TRBV12-3/TRBV12-4
CDR3aa: ASSIGMNGYT

j_gene: TRBJ2-7
abundance: .
v_gene: TRBV7-8
CDR3aa: ASSLGTLVQGYEQY

j_gene: TRBJ1-1
abundance: .
v_gene: TRBV10-3
CDR3aa: AISDGRVGKDTEAF

j_gene: TRBJ1-5
abundance: .
v_gene: TRBV29-1
CDR3aa: SVKEGDQPQH

j_gene: TRBJ1-6
abundance: .
v_gene: TRBV7-6
CDR3aa: ASSLRRGADNSPLH

j_gene: TRBJ1-6
abundance: .
v_gene: TRBV6-5
CDR3aa: ASSYWGNSPLH

j_gene: TRBJ1-6
abundance: .
v_gene: TRBV18
CDR3aa: ASSTGLRNSPLH

j_gene: TRBJ2-3
abundance: once
v_gene: TRBV5-1
CDR3aa: ASSLGAVAGGSADTQY

j_gene: TRBJ1-1
abundance: .
v_gene: TRBV5-6
CDR3aa: ASSLGGEVTEAF

j_gene: TRBJ1-6
abundance: .
v_gene: TRBV6-4
CDR3aa: ALRNGTVNFRAPLH

j_gene: TRBJ1-6
abundance: few
v_gene: TRBV7-2
CDR3aa: ASSYRQVSYNSPLH

j_gene: TRBJ1-1
abundance: .
v_gene: TRBV5-1
CDR3aa: ASSLKLDSAII

j_gene: TRBJ1-1
abundance: .
v_gene: TRBV19
CDR3aa: ASSETGGIMNTEAF

j_gene: TRBJ1-2
abundance: .
v_gene: TRBV30
CDR3aa: ASDVRDRGLSYGYT

j_gene: TRBJ2-1
abundance: once
v_gene: TRBV11-3
CDR3aa: ASSLVAANEQF

j_gene: TRBJ1-5
abundance: .
v_gene: TRBV24-1
CDR3aa: ATSDPGQGSQPQH

j_gene: TRBJ2-1
abundance: .
v_gene: TRBV5-4
CDR3aa: ASSFTQGAYNEQF

j_gene: TRBJ1-1
abundance: few
v_gene: TRBV6-5
CDR3aa: ASSYSRRPTDEAF

j_gene: TRBJ1-2
abundance: .
v_gene: TRBV14
CDR3aa: ASSQAPRAADGYT

j_gene: TRBJ2-1
abundance: .
v_gene: TRBV20-1
CDR3aa: SARDGYDRF

j_gene: TRBJ2-1
abundance: .
v_gene: TRBV2
CDR3aa: ASSEIRRLAGGKREQF

j_gene: TRBJ2-4
abundance: .
v_gene: TRBV7-9
CDR3aa: ASSPPLRTGGVKNIQY

j_gene: TRBJ2-2
abundance: .
v_gene: TRBV28
CDR3aa: ATFRRDTGELF

j_gene: TRBJ1-4
abundance: .
v_gene: TRBV5-1
CDR3aa: ASSLVGTVGEKLF

j_gene: TRBJ1-4
abundance: .
v_gene: TRBV18
CDR3aa: ASSLQLRDEKLF

j_gene: TRBJ1-2
abundance: .
v_gene: TRBV19
CDR3aa: ATELYGYT

j_gene: TRBJ2-7
abundance: few
v_gene: TRBV9
CDR3aa: ASSVEVLVGGEQY

j_gene: TRBJ2-3
abundance: .
v_gene: TRBV7-9
CDR3aa: ASSLGGVAFTDTQY

j_gene: TRBJ2-3
abundance: once
v_gene: TRBV6-6
CDR3aa: ASTLRVADTQY

j_gene: TRBJ1-2
abundance: .
v_gene: TRBV13
CDR3aa: ASSYRGAAGYT

j_gene: TRBJ1-5
abundance: many
v_gene: TRBV19
CDR3aa: ASKQQGTLSNQPQH

j_gene: TRBJ1-2
abundance: once
v_gene: TRBV29-1
CDR3aa: SVEKQGGDGYT